These T cell receptor beta chains were read from a single sample in a study of blood T cell repertoires in COVID-19. Profiling relied on immunoSEQ multiplex PCR, and the TCRdb table lists in-frame clones only, not all of them. The sample lists about 110,000 clones; over 70% were seen once. The specimen was peripheral blood. These receptors all stem from a woman in her seventies with acute or convalescent COVID-19. CDR3s include the opening cysteine and the closing phenylalanine or tryptophan. A D gene is named only where the DNA matches it firmly. Expanded clones get a size class; other rows say once, few or many, or leave the size out.

size: NA; J: TRBJ2-2; V: TRBV6-5; D: TRBD2; CDR3: CAVQRAGETGELFF; DNA: TGTGCCGTTCAGCGGGCGGGAGAAACCGGGGAGCTGTTTTTT
size: NA; J: TRBJ2-1; V: TRBV15; D: TRBD2; CDR3: CATSRAGGPGEQFF; DNA: TGTGCCACCAGCAGAGCGGGAGGGCCGGGGGAGCAGTTCTTC
size: NA; J: TRBJ1-2; V: TRBV27; D: TRBD1; CDR3: CASSYNRGLGGYTF; DNA: TGTGCCAGCAGTTACAACAGGGGTCTTGGCGGCTACACCTTC
size: once; J: TRBJ2-5; V: TRBV12-2; D: NA; CDR3: CASRSAEVWGGLRETQYF; DNA: TGTGCAAGTCGCTCCGCCGAAGTGTGGGGGGGGCTGAGGGAGACCCAGTACTTC
size: few; J: TRBJ2-7; V: TRBV12-3/TRBV12-4; D: TRBD1; CDR3: CASRETGTYEQYF; DNA: TGTGCCAGCAGGGAGACAGGGACCTACGAGCAGTACTTC
size: NA; J: TRBJ1-1; V: TRBV19; D: NA; CDR3: CASSTGQNTEAFF; DNA: TGTGCCAGTAGCACAGGGCAGAACACTGAAGCTTTCTTT
size: once; J: TRBJ2-7; V: TRBV15; D: NA; CDR3: CATSREGGYEQYF; DNA: TGTGCCACCAGCAGAGAGGGAGGCTACGAGCAGTACTTC
size: NA; J: TRBJ1-1; V: TRBV7-9; D: NA; CDR3: CASSYSPGGGITEAFF; DNA: TGTGCCAGCAGCTATTCCCCCGGGGGGGGGATCACTGAAGCTTTCTTT
size: NA; J: TRBJ1-1; V: TRBV5-4; D: NA; CDR3: CASSFDRLNTEAFF; DNA: TGTGCCAGCAGCTTCGACAGACTGAACACTGAAGCTTTCTTT
size: once; J: TRBJ1-1; V: TRBV5-6; D: NA; CDR3: CASSFTGPNTEAFF; DNA: TGTGCCAGCAGCTTTACAGGGCCGAACACTGAAGCTTTCTTT
size: NA; J: TRBJ2-1; V: TRBV6-2/TRBV6-3; D: NA; CDR3: CASSLSTGGEQFF; DNA: TGTGCCAGCAGTCTATCGACGGGTGGTGAGCAGTTCTTC
size: NA; J: TRBJ2-6; V: TRBV5-1; D: NA; CDR3: CASSFPEGSGANVLTF; DNA: TGCGCCAGCAGTTTCCCCGAGGGCTCTGGGGCCAACGTCCTGACTTTC
size: NA; J: TRBJ2-1; V: TRBV6-4; D: NA; CDR3: CASSDPPGTEQFF; DNA: TGTGCCAGCAGTGACCCTCCTGGGACAGAGCAGTTCTTC
size: NA; J: TRBJ1-4; V: TRBV4-1; D: TRBD1; CDR3: CASSPGDREDEKLFF; DNA: TGCGCCAGCAGCCCTGGGGACAGGGAAGATGAAAAACTGTTTTTT
size: few; J: TRBJ1-2; V: TRBV19; D: NA; CDR3: CASSEVYAGYGYTF; DNA: TGTGCCAGTAGTGAAGTTTACGCGGGGTATGGCTACACCTTC
size: NA; J: TRBJ1-1; V: TRBV9; D: NA; CDR3: CASSVAGINTEAFF; DNA: TGTGCCAGCAGCGTAGCAGGAATAAACACTGAAGCTTTCTTT
size: NA; J: TRBJ1-4; V: TRBV19; D: NA; CDR3: CASSIKGGAGEKLFF; DNA: TGTGCCAGTAGTATAAAAGGGGGGGCCGGCGAAAAACTGTTTTTT
size: NA; J: TRBJ2-7; V: TRBV6-5; D: NA; CDR3: CASSYSSEQYF; DNA: TGTGCCAGCAGTTACTCCAGCGAGCAGTACTTC
size: NA; J: TRBJ1-1; V: TRBV14; D: NA; CDR3: CASSHLRGTEAFF; DNA: TGTGCCAGCAGCCACTTACGAGGGACTGAAGCTTTCTTT
size: NA; J: TRBJ2-3; V: TRBV19; D: NA; CDR3: CASSIGGYTDTQYF; DNA: TGTGCCAGTAGTATAGGAGGCTACACAGATACGCAGTATTTT
size: NA; J: TRBJ1-6; V: TRBV23-1; D: TRBD1; CDR3: CAWGQAYNSPLHF; DNA: TGCGCCTGGGGACAGGCCTATAATTCACCCCTCCACTTT
size: few; J: TRBJ1-2; V: TRBV3-1/TRBV3-2; D: TRBD1; CDR3: CASSQGDREFGYTF; DNA: TGTGCCAGCAGCCAAGGGGACAGGGAATTTGGCTACACCTTC
size: NA; J: TRBJ1-5; V: TRBV25-1; D: NA; CDR3: CASSDWGGNQPQHF; DNA: TGTGCCAGCAGTGATTGGGGGGGCAATCAGCCCCAGCATTTT
size: NA; J: TRBJ2-3; V: TRBV9; D: TRBD2; CDR3: CASSVGGGRTRRDTQYF; DNA: TGTGCCAGCAGCGTAGGCGGGGGACGGACTAGAAGGGATACGCAGTATTTT
size: NA; J: TRBJ1-6; V: TRBV5-1; D: NA; CDR3: CASSPGLSSYNSPLHF; DNA: TGCGCCAGCAGCCCGGGACTCAGCTCCTATAATTCACCCCTCCACTTT
size: few; J: TRBJ1-5; V: TRBV15; D: NA; CDR3: CATTTGSNQPQHF; DNA: TGTGCCACAACCACAGGGTCCAATCAGCCCCAGCATTTT
size: NA; J: TRBJ1-5; V: TRBV6-5; D: NA; CDR3: CASRPQVDNQPQHF; DNA: TGTGCCAGCAGACCACAGGTGGACAATCAGCCCCAGCATTTT
size: NA; J: TRBJ2-2; V: TRBV6-1; D: NA; CDR3: CASSDNTVGELFF; DNA: TGTGCCAGCAGTGACAATACGGTCGGGGAGCTGTTTTTT
size: NA; J: TRBJ2-1; V: TRBV7-7; D: TRBD2; CDR3: CASSLAIGTSDEQFF; DNA: TGTGCCAGCAGCTTAGCCATCGGGACTAGTGATGAGCAGTTCTTC
size: NA; J: TRBJ2-7; V: TRBV3-1/TRBV3-2; D: NA; CDR3: CASSHLQGNEQYF; DNA: TGTGCCAGCAGCCATCTACAGGGTAACGAGCAGTACTTC
size: NA; J: TRBJ2-1; V: TRBV10-2; D: TRBD2; CDR3: CASSEKGGGTYNEQFF; DNA: TGCGCCAGCAGTGAAAAGGGCGGGGGAACCTACAATGAGCAGTTCTTC
size: few; J: TRBJ2-7; V: TRBV19; D: NA; CDR3: CASSIDGGTRGYEQYF; DNA: TGTGCCAGTAGTATAGATGGCGGCACCAGGGGCTACGAGCAGTACTTC
size: NA; J: TRBJ2-3; V: TRBV2; D: TRBD2; CDR3: CASRELAGQVDTQYF; DNA: TGTGCCAGCAGGGAACTAGCGGGACAGGTAGATACGCAGTATTTT
size: NA; J: TRBJ1-6; V: TRBV3-1/TRBV3-2; D: TRBD1; CDR3: CASSQGQGMVYSPLHF; DNA: TGTGCCAGCAGCCAAGGACAGGGGATGGTTTATTCACCCCTCCACTTT
size: NA; J: TRBJ2-1; V: TRBV6-6; D: NA; CDR3: CASSLQGVGNNEQFF; DNA: TGTGCCAGCAGCCTACAGGGAGTGGGGAACAATGAGCAGTTCTTC
size: NA; J: TRBJ2-6; V: TRBV28; D: NA; CDR3: CASSFRSGANVLTF; DNA: TGTGCCAGCAGTTTCCGCTCTGGGGCCAACGTCCTGACTTTC
size: few; J: TRBJ2-7; V: TRBV18; D: NA; CDR3: CASSPRRDTYEQYF; DNA: TGTGCCAGCTCACCACGGCGAGACACCTACGAGCAGTACTTC
size: few; J: TRBJ2-1; V: TRBV6-5; D: TRBD1; CDR3: CASSRDRGRNEQFF; DNA: TGTGCCAGCAGCCGGGACAGGGGGCGCAATGAGCAGTTCTTC
size: NA; J: TRBJ2-5; V: TRBV5-5; D: NA; CDR3: CASSSTGHQETQYF; DNA: TGTGCCAGCAGCTCCACAGGGCACCAAGAGACCCAGTACTTC
size: NA; J: TRBJ2-5; V: TRBV3-1/TRBV3-2; D: NA; CDR3: CASSQGGETQYF; DNA: TGTGCCAGCAGCCAAGGAGGGGAGACCCAGTACTTC
size: NA; J: TRBJ1-5; V: TRBV5-1; D: TRBD1; CDR3: CASSIQGGNQPQHF; DNA: TGCGCCAGCAGCATACAGGGGGGCAATCAGCCCCAGCATTTT
size: NA; J: TRBJ2-3; V: TRBV12-5; D: TRBD1; CDR3: CASGWGQDTDTQYF; DNA: TGTGCTAGTGGTTGGGGACAGGACACAGATACGCAGTATTTT
size: NA; J: TRBJ2-7; V: TRBV15; D: TRBD2; CDR3: CATSTPGASGEQYF; DNA: TGTGCCACCAGCACCCCGGGAGCTAGCGGCGAGCAGTACTTC
size: NA; J: TRBJ2-2; V: TRBV10-3; D: NA; CDR3: CATTADSGTGELFF; DNA: TGTGCCACCACAGCCGACTCGGGGACCGGGGAGCTGTTTTTT
size: few; J: TRBJ1-2; V: TRBV7-9; D: NA; CDR3: CASSLGGFGGYTF; DNA: TGTGCCAGCAGCTTAGGAGGGTTCGGTGGCTACACCTTC
size: NA; J: TRBJ2-1; V: TRBV5-1; D: TRBD2; CDR3: CASSLAEGRLAGGWGNEQFF; DNA: TGCGCCAGCAGCTTAGCGGAGGGGAGACTAGCGGGAGGGTGGGGCAATGAGCAGTTCTTC
size: NA; J: TRBJ2-1; V: TRBV5-4; D: NA; CDR3: CASSLFRGNEQFF; DNA: TGTGCCAGCAGCTTGTTTAGGGGGAATGAGCAGTTCTTC
size: NA; J: TRBJ2-7; V: TRBV5-6; D: NA; CDR3: CASSWEEATYEQYF; DNA: TGTGCCAGCAGCTGGGAGGAGGCTACCTACGAGCAGTACTTC
size: NA; J: TRBJ2-3; V: TRBV4-2; D: NA; CDR3: CASSREVDTDTQYF; DNA: TGTGCCAGCAGCCGCGAAGTCGACACAGATACGCAGTATTTT
size: NA; J: TRBJ2-5; V: TRBV7-6; D: TRBD1; CDR3: CASSLPLGQGSQETQYF; DNA: TGTGCCAGCAGCTTACCCCTGGGACAGGGAAGTCAAGAGACCCAGTACTTC
size: NA; J: TRBJ2-5; V: TRBV5-4; D: TRBD1; CDR3: CASSLDQGAEETQYF; DNA: TGTGCCAGCAGCTTGGACCAGGGGGCTGAGGAGACCCAGTACTTC
size: NA; J: TRBJ1-2; V: TRBV28; D: TRBD1; CDR3: CASSSGQGAHGYTF; DNA: TGTGCCAGCAGTTCAGGACAGGGGGCACATGGCTACACCTTC
size: NA; J: TRBJ1-2; V: TRBV5-1; D: NA; CDR3: CASSPRAPGNGYGYTF; DNA: TGCGCCAGCAGCCCCCGGGCGCCGGGGAACGGCTATGGCTACACCTTC
size: NA; J: TRBJ2-5; V: TRBV29-1; D: TRBD1; CDR3: CSVGDREQETQYF; DNA: TGCAGCGTTGGGGACAGGGAGCAAGAGACCCAGTACTTC
size: NA; J: TRBJ1-1; V: TRBV5-1; D: TRBD1; CDR3: CASSLTVGQGRTEAFF; DNA: TGCGCCAGCAGCTTGACGGTCGGACAGGGGAGAACTGAAGCTTTCTTT
size: few; J: TRBJ2-1; V: TRBV2; D: NA; CDR3: CASSELLADEQFF; DNA: TGTGCCAGCAGTGAGCTCCTAGCCGATGAGCAGTTCTTC
size: few; J: TRBJ1-6; V: TRBV12-2; D: NA; CDR3: CASRLQLRGSYNSPLHF; DNA: TGTGCAAGTCGCTTACAACTACGGGGCTCCTATAATTCACCCCTCCACTTT